The entry below describes one T cell receptor beta chain. Here immunoSEQ multiplex PCR was the method, and the copy in TCRdb shows in-frame clones only, minus some. The sample carries 54,000 or so clones, approximately 88% recorded once. Germline CDR1 reads SNHLY; CDR2 reads FYNNEI. The CDR3 contains 14 residues. The germline V and J ends were trimmed by 4 bases and 10 bases, with 16 bases remaining between them. These data originate in a study of blood T cell repertoires in COVID-19. The V and J genes are TRBV2 and TRBJ1-4, with unresolved D. This receptor was identified in a human donor in a cohort sampled during active COVID-19. Sequencing was done on a sample of peripheral blood. CDR3 DNA sequence: TGTGCCAGCAGTGCCCTCGGCCCGTCGGGAAAACTGTTTTTT. It encodes CASSALGPSGKLFF.